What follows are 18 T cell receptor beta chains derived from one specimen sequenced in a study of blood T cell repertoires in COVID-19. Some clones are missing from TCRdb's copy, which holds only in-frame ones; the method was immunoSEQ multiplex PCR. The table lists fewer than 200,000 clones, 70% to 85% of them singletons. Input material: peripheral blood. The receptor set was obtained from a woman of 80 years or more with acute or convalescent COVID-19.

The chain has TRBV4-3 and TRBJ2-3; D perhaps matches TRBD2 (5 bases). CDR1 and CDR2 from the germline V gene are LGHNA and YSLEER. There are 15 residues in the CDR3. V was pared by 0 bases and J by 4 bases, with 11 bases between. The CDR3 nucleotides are TGCGCCAGCAGCCAAGAAGGACTTCGGGCAGATACGCAGTATTTT. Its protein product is CASSQEGLRADTQYF.

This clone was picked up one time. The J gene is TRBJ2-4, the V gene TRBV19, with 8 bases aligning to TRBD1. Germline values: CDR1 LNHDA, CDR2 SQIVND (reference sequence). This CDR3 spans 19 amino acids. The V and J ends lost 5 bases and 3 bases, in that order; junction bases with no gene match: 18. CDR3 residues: CASSPPGGASLIRKNIQYF. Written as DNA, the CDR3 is TGTGCCAGTAGTCCCCCAGGGGGCGCGTCCCTGATACGCAAAAACATTCAGTACTTC. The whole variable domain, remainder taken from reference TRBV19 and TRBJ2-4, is DGGITQSPKYLFRKEGQNVTLSCEQNLNHDAMYWYRQDPGQGLRLIYYSQIVNDFQKGDIAEGYSVSREKKESFPLTVTSAQKNPTAFYLCASSPPGGASLIRKNIQYFGAGTRLSVL.

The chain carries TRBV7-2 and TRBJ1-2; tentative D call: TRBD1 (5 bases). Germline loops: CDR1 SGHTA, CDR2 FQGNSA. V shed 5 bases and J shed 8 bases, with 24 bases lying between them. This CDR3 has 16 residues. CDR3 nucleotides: TGTGCCAGCAGCACGATACGACAGTGGGAGGGAGTGGGCTACACCTTC. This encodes CASSTIRQWEGVGYTF. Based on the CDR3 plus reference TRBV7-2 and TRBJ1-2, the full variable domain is GAGVSQSPSNKVTEKGKDVELRCDPISGHTALYWYRQSLGQGLEFLIYFQGNSAPDKSGLPSDRFSAERTGGSVSTLTIQRTQQEDSAVYLCASSTIRQWEGVGYTFGSGTRLTVV.

CDR3 in DNA: TGTGCCTGGAGTGTATTGATCGGGGAACGGGCTTTCTTT. It yields the protein CAWSVLIGERAFF. The chain has TRBV30 and TRBJ1-1; no clear D gene. Per germline, CDR1 GTSNPN and CDR2 SVGIG (reference sequence). The V and J ends lost 0 bases and 11 bases respectively, with 16 bases between them. The CDR3 extends over 13 amino acids.

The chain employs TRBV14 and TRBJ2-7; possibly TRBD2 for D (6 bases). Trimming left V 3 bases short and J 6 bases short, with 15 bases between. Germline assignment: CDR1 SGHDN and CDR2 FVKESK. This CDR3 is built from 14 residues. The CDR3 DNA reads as TGTGCCAGCAGCCATTATTTGGGGGGACTCGAGCAGTACTTC. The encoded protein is CASSHYLGGLEQYF.

This CDR3 is CASSTGNQPQHF. CDR3 nucleotides: TGTGCCAGCAGTACAGGGAATCAGCCCCAGCATTTT. This chain connects TRBV12-3 or TRBV12-4 to TRBJ1-5; D might be TRBD1 (6 bases). This CDR3 is 12 amino acids long. Trimming shortened V by 5 bases and J by 4 bases, and 6 bases separated the two germline ends.

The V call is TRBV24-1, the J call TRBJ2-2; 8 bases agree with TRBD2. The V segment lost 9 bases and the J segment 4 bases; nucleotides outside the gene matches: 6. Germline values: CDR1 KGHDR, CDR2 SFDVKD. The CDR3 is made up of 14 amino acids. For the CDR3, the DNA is TGTGCCACCGCGGAGGGGACTAGCACCGGGGAGCTGTTTTTT. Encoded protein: CATAEGTSTGELFF.

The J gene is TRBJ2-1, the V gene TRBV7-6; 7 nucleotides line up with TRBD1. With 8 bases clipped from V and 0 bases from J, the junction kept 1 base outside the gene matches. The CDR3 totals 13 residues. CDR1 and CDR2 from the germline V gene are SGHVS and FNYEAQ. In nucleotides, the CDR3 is TGTGCCAGCCAGGGGGACTCCTACAATGAGCAGTTCTTC. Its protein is CASQGDSYNEQFF.

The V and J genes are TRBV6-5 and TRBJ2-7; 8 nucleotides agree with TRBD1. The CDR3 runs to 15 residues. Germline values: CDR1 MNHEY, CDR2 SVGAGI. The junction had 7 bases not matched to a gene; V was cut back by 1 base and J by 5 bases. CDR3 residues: CASSYFRQGSNEQYF. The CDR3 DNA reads TGTGCCAGCAGTTACTTTCGACAGGGGTCCAACGAGCAGTACTTC.

The CDR3 sequence: CASSVDGRAEKLFF. The CDR3 DNA sequence: TGTGCCAGCAGCGTCGACGGGAGGGCCGAAAAACTGTTTTTT. The J gene is TRBJ1-4, the V gene TRBV9, with D unclear. This CDR3 has 14 residues. Germline V gene sequence: CDR1 SGDLS, CDR2 YYNGEE. V lost 2 bases and J lost 8, with 13 bases in between.

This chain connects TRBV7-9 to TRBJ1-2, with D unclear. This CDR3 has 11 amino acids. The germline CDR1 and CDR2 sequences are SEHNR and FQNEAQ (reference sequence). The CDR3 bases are TGTGTGGGAGGGTCTAACTATGGCTACACCTTC. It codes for CVGGSNYGYTF.

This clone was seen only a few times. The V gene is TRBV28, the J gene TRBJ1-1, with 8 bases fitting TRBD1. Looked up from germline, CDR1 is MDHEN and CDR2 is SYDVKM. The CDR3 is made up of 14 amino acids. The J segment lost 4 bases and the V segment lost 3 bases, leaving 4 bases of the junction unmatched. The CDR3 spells CASSFPGGGTEAFF. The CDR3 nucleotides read TGTGCCAGCAGTTTCCCAGGGGGCGGCACTGAAGCTTTCTTT. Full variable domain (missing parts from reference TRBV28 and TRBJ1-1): DVKVTQSSRYLVKRTGEKVFLECVQDMDHENMFWYRQDPGLGLRLIYFSYDVKMKEKGDIPEGYSVSREKKERFSLILESASTNQTSMYLCASSFPGGGTEAFFGQGTRLTVV.

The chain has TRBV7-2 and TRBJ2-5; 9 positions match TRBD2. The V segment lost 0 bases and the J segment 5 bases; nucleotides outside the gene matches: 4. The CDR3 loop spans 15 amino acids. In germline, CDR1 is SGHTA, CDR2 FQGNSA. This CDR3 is CASSLALAGRETQYF. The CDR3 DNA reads TGTGCCAGCAGCTTAGCGCTAGCGGGACGGGAGACCCAGTACTTC.

The CDR3 is CASSQESGGVETQYF. The CDR3 DNA sequence: TGTGCCAGCAGCCAAGAGTCCGGGGGGGTGGAGACCCAGTACTTC. The J gene is TRBJ2-5, the V gene TRBV3-1 (or the pseudogene TRBV3-2); TRBD2 matches at 8 bases. J gave up 5 bases and V 0 bases, and 5 bases lay outside the gene matches. This CDR3 has 15 amino acids. In germline, CDR1 is LGHDT, CDR2 YNNKEL (reference sequence).

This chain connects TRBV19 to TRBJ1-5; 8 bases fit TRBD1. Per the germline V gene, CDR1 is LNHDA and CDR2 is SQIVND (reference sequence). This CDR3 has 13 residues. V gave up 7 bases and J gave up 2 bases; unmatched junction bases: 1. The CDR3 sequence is CASKTGGNQPQHF. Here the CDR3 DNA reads TGTGCCAGTAAGACAGGGGGCAATCAGCCCCAGCATTTT.

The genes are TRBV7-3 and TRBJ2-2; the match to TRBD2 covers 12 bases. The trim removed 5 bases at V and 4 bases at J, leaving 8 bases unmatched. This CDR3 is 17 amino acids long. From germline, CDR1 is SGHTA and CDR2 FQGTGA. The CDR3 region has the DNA TGTGCCAGCAGCCAGAGACTAGCGGGGGTGGCCACCGGGGAGCTGTTTTTT. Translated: CASSQRLAGVATGELFF.

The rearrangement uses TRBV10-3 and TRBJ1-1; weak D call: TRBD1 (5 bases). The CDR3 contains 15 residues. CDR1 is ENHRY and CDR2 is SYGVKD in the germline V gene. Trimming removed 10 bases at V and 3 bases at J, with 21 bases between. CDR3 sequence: CATKLGRQLDTEAFF. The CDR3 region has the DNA TGTGCCACCAAGCTGGGGCGACAGCTTGACACTGAAGCTTTCTTT.

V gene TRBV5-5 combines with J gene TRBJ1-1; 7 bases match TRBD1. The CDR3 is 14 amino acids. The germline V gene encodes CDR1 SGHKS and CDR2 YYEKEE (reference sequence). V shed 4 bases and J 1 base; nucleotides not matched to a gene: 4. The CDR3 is CASSLDRANTEAFF. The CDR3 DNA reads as TGTGCCAGCAGCCTCGACAGGGCGAACACTGAAGCTTTCTTT.